At least ten counts were recorded for the clone carrying this TCR beta chain. Its specificity is unknown. The data were taken from a study of T cell clonality in common variable immunodeficiency. Study observations and caveats: Common variable immunodeficiency TCR beta sequences reportedly had fewer deletions and N-nucleotide insertions. Links between repertoire features and CVID complications were heterogeneity-limited.

Patients and controls were mostly of Caucasian heritage. Equal genomic DNA amounts from CVID and control samples were sequenced. The table came from immunoSEQ multiplex PCR; TCRdb's copy has only in-frame clones and leaves some out. Observed in the sample are 50,000 to 60,000 clones, none of them singletons. The TCR was taken from a person between 18 and 75 years old in good health. Sequenced input: peripheral blood mononuclear cells.

Here the CDR3 reads CASSLQGGQETQYF. The sequenced part of the CDR3 DNA is TGCGCCAGCAGCTTGCAGGGAGGACAAGAGACC. The chain employs TRBV5-1 and TRBJ2-5; possibly TRBD2 for D (6 bases). The read stops 3 residues short of the end of the CDR3; the missing end is completed from the germline J gene. The germline CDR1 and CDR2 sequences are SGHRS and YFSETQ. The CDR3 totals 14 residues. Trimming cost V 1 base and J 2 bases, with 9 bases left between them.